The 14 T cell receptor beta chains in this list originate from one sample, sequenced in a study of blood T cell repertoires in COVID-19. Clones were sequenced by immunoSEQ multiplex PCR, and TCRdb holds only the in-frame ones, with some missing. This sample has tens of thousands of clones, with 79% found just once. The sequenced material came from peripheral blood. Every receptor here comes from a man aged 60-69 years with active or convalescent COVID-19.

This rearrangement joins TRBV21-1 to TRBJ2-2; the table gives TRBD1 as D, unverified against the DNA. TRBV21-1 is an annotated pseudogene. The CDR3 consists of 13 residues. DNA of the CDR3: TGTGCCAGCAGCACACAGGGTCCCGGGGAGCTGTTTTTT. This gives the protein CASSTQGPGELFF.

V usage is TRBV7-8 and J usage is TRBJ2-5; 7 nucleotides agree with TRBD2. Trimming at V came to 0 bases and at J to 5 bases, leaving 6 bases not matched to a gene. The CDR3 contains 15 residues. The germline V gene encodes CDR1 SGHVS and CDR2 FQNEAQ. The CDR3 DNA reads as TGTGCCAGCAGCTTAGCGGCGGCTAGCGGTGAGACCCAGTACTTC. Translating gives CASSLAAASGETQYF.

This chain joins TRBV4-3 and TRBJ2-7; D ambiguous. CDR1 is LGHNA and CDR2 is YSLEER in the germline V gene. CDR3 length: 16 amino acids. V was clipped by 0 bases and J by 0 bases, with 12 bases between them. The CDR3 nucleotides are TGCGCCAGCAGCCAAGATCCGCGGAGTAGCTCCTACGAGCAGTACTTC. Translated: CASSQDPRSSSYEQYF.

The V and J genes are TRBV30 and TRBJ2-1; weak D call: TRBD1 (5 bases). CDR3 length: 14 amino acids. The germline V gene has CDR1 GTSNPN and CDR2 SVGIG (reference sequence). The V gene lost 3 bases and the J gene lost 2 bases, with 11 bases spanning the gap. CDR3 sequence: CAWSQGQTYNEQFF. The CDR3 bases are TGTGCCTGGAGCCAGGGCCAAACCTACAATGAGCAGTTCTTC. Filled out from reference TRBV30 and TRBJ2-1, the complete variable domain reads SQTIHQWPATLVQPVGSPLSLECTVEGTSNPNLYWYRQAAGRGLQLLFYSVGIGQISSEVPQNLSASRPQDRQFILSSKKLLLSDSGFYLCAWSQGQTYNEQFFGPGTRLTVL.

The V and J genes are TRBV29-1 and TRBJ1-1, with D possibly TRBD1 on 6 matching bases. This CDR3 region has 12 residues. The ends were cut back, 5 bases at V and 1 base at J, with 8 bases in the middle. In germline, CDR1 is SQVTM, CDR2 ANQGSEA. CDR3 amino acids: CSVRTENTEAFF. The CDR3 nucleotides read TGCAGCGTTCGGACAGAGAACACTGAAGCTTTCTTT.

The chain carries TRBV7-3 and TRBJ2-3; 8 bases map to TRBD2. V gave up 4 bases and J gave up 2 bases; unmatched junction bases: 5. CDR3 length equals 15 residues. From germline, CDR1 is SGHTA and CDR2 FQGTGA. The CDR3: CASSSRGGATDTQYF. The CDR3 DNA reads as TGTGCCAGCAGCTCCCGGGGGGGGGCCACAGATACGCAGTATTTT.

Here the CDR3 reads CAISESRGPYEKLFF. The CDR3 nucleotides read TGTGCCATCAGTGAGTCCAGGGGCCCCTATGAAAAACTGTTTTTT. V is TRBV10-3 and J is TRBJ1-4; possibly TRBD1 for D (6 bases). The V gene lost 0 bases and the J gene lost 6 bases, with 11 bases spanning the gap. Germline loops: CDR1 ENHRY, CDR2 SYGVKD. The CDR3 totals 15 residues.

The chain links TRBV18 to TRBJ1-2; D is unclear. The germline V and J ends were trimmed by 3 bases and 5 bases, with 10 bases remaining between them. This CDR3 has 13 amino acids. Germline CDR1 is KGHSH and CDR2 is LQKENI. The CDR3 is CASSPLDGYGYTF. The DNA for the CDR3 is TGTGCCAGCTCACCCCTTGACGGGTATGGCTACACCTTC. Full variable domain (missing parts from reference TRBV18 and TRBJ1-2): NAGVMQNPRHLVRRRGQEARLRCSPMKGHSHVYWYRQLPEEGLKFMVYLQKENIIDESGMPKERFSAEFPKEGPSILRIQQVVRGDSAAYFCASSPLDGYGYTFGSGTRLTVV.

The rearrangement uses TRBV15 and TRBJ1-2; D remains ambiguous. This CDR3 has 15 amino acids. The V end was cut by 0 bases, the J end by 2 bases, with 10 bases between. Germline CDR1 LNHNV, CDR2 YYDKDF (reference sequence). The CDR3 protein is CATSRDPNQNYGYTF. The CDR3 bases are TGTGCCACCAGCAGAGATCCGAATCAGAACTATGGCTACACCTTC. The full variable domain, completed using reference TRBV15 and TRBJ1-2, is DAMVIQNPRYQVTQFGKPVTLSCSQTLNHNVMYWYQQKSSQAPKLLFHYYDKDFNNEADTPDNFQSRRPNTSFCFLDIRSPGLGDTAMYLCATSRDPNQNYGYTFGSGTRLTVV.

The CDR3: CASSQTGTSSSGNTIYF. CDR3 nucleotide sequence: TGCGCCAGCTCCCAAACTGGGACATCTTCTTCTGGAAACACCATATATTTT. The J gene is TRBJ1-3, the V gene TRBV4-1; D might be TRBD1 (6 bases). The germline V gene encodes CDR1 MGHRA and CDR2 YSYEKL. The CDR3 loop spans 17 amino acids. V lost 8 bases and J 1 base, leaving 21 bases between the germline ends.

V is TRBV28 and J is TRBJ1-4; tentatively, D is TRBD1 (6 bases). The germline V and J ends were trimmed by 3 bases and 0 bases, with 11 bases remaining between them. Germline values: CDR1 MDHEN, CDR2 SYDVKM. The CDR3 has 16 residues. The CDR3 sequence is CASSFWDMTTNEKLFF. DNA of the CDR3: TGTGCCAGCAGTTTTTGGGACATGACAACTAATGAAAAACTGTTTTTT.

J is TRBJ1-6 and V is TRBV11-2, with D unclear. The CDR3 has 13 amino acids. Looked up from germline, CDR1 is SGHAT and CDR2 is FQNNGV. The germline V and J ends were trimmed by 1 base and 8 bases, with 6 bases remaining between them. The CDR3 loop reads CASSLGGDSPLHF. DNA for the CDR3: TGTGCCAGCAGCTTAGGCGGGGATTCACCCCTCCACTTT.

This chain uses TRBV9 with TRBJ1-1; 8 bases line up with TRBD1. The CDR3 spans 19 residues. V lost 3 bases and J lost 1; bases outside the gene matches: 17. Germline V CDR1 and CDR2: SGDLS, YYNGEE. The CDR3 sequence: CASSARQGPPIDQNTEAFF. The CDR3 DNA reads as TGTGCCAGCAGCGCACGACAGGGGCCTCCCATCGATCAGAACACTGAAGCTTTCTTT.

J is TRBJ2-1 and V is TRBV3-1 (or the pseudogene TRBV3-2); a possible D gene is TRBD2 (7 bases). The CDR3 is 14 residues long. Trimming pared 5 bases from V and 3 bases from J, leaving 11 bases between. Per the germline V gene, CDR1 is LGHDT and CDR2 is YNNKEL (reference sequence). The CDR3 region is CASSWGGHYNEQFF. In DNA form, the CDR3 reads TGTGCCAGCAGCTGGGGGGGCCACTACAATGAGCAGTTCTTC.